The 31 T cell receptor beta chains below all came from one sample that was sequenced in a study of blood T cell repertoires in COVID-19 (dated by TCRdb to the early 2020s). Preparation of the library involved the immunoSEQ multiplex PCR assay. TCRdb holds this immuneACCESS table with in-frame rearrangements only. Some clones are missing; in checked studies, unresolved V genes explain under half, and the rest has no known cause. The sample records 170,000 or so clones, approximately 85% of which are singletons. Of the sample, about 9.4% falls within the top ten clones. The sequencing input was PBMCs or T cells enriched from blood (not recorded which). These receptor sequences come from a woman between 18 and 29 years old who had recovered from COVID-19.

This sequence joins TRBV27 and TRBJ1-2; TRBD1 matches at 8 bases. The CDR3 is 16 residues long. V was pared by 2 bases and J by 4 bases, with 9 bases of the junction left unmatched. Germline loops: CDR1 MNHEY, CDR2 SMNVEV (reference sequence). The CDR3 spells CASSLIVGTGTYGYTF. The DNA for the CDR3 is TGTGCCAGCAGTTTAATAGTCGGGACAGGTACCTATGGCTACACCTTC.

The V and J genes are TRBV5-4 and TRBJ2-2; TRBD1 matches 11 bases. The germline V gene has CDR1 SGHNT and CDR2 YYREEE (reference sequence). Losses at the gene ends were 5 bases for V and 3 bases for J; bases not matched to a gene: 3. The CDR3 spans 15 residues. The CDR3 region is CASRGQGEDTGELFF. In DNA, the CDR3 is TGTGCCAGCAGGGGACAGGGGGAGGACACCGGGGAGCTGTTTTTT.

The chain links TRBV6-5 to TRBJ1-3; 7 bases match TRBD1. The V gene's germline CDR1 is MNHEY and CDR2 SVGAGI. CDR3 size: 16 residues. Trimming at V came to 0 bases and at J to 4 bases, leaving 6 bases not matched to a gene. In DNA, the CDR3 is TGTGCCAGCAGTTACTCCCCACAGGGGATGGGAAACACCATATATTTT. Its translation: CASSYSPQGMGNTIYF.

CDR3: CASSIRSPGQGEDEQYF. In DNA, the CDR3 is TGTGCCAGTAGTATCCGCTCCCCGGGACAGGGTGAGGACGAGCAGTACTTC. This chain joins TRBV19 and TRBJ2-7; 9 bases match TRBD1. With 3 bases clipped from V and 5 bases from J, the junction kept 14 bases outside the gene matches. The CDR3 is 17 residues long. The germline V gene encodes CDR1 LNHDA and CDR2 SQIVND (reference sequence). The complete variable domain, with remaining parts taken from reference TRBV19 and TRBJ2-7, reads DGGITQSPKYLFRKEGQNVTLSCEQNLNHDAMYWYRQDPGQGLRLIYYSQIVNDFQKGDIAEGYSVSREKKESFPLTVTSAQKNPTAFYLCASSIRSPGQGEDEQYFGPGTRLTVT.

The rearrangement uses TRBV19 and TRBJ2-5; 12 bases are shared with TRBD2. This CDR3 is 16 amino acids long. With V trimmed by 5 bases and J by 2 bases, 6 bases remained unmatched. The V gene's germline CDR1 is LNHDA and CDR2 SQIVND (reference sequence). Written as DNA, the CDR3 is TGTGCCAGTAGTGTTACTAGCGGGGGGATACAAGAGACCCAGTACTTC. The encoded protein is CASSVTSGGIQETQYF. Filled out from reference TRBV19 and TRBJ2-5, the complete variable domain reads DGGITQSPKYLFRKEGQNVTLSCEQNLNHDAMYWYRQDPGQGLRLIYYSQIVNDFQKGDIAEGYSVSREKKESFPLTVTSAQKNPTAFYLCASSVTSGGIQETQYFGPGTRLLVL.

V gene TRBV28 combines with J gene TRBJ1-2; maybe TRBD1 (6 bases). CDR3 length: 14 residues. CDR1 and CDR2 (germline): MDHEN, SYDVKM. The V gene lost 3 bases and the J gene lost 4 bases, with 12 bases spanning the gap. The CDR3 is CASSFSGDPYGYTF. Written as DNA, the CDR3 is TGTGCCAGCAGTTTCTCAGGGGACCCCTATGGCTACACCTTC.

This chain uses TRBV6-6 with TRBJ1-2; TRBD1 matches 8 bases. V was clipped by 5 bases and J by 4 bases; unmatched bases: 15. CDR1 MNHNY and CDR2 SVGAGI come from the germline V gene (reference sequence). The CDR3 totals 17 residues. The CDR3 here is CASSPGTGDFLLYGYTF. The CDR3 region has the DNA TGTGCCAGCAGTCCAGGGACAGGAGACTTCCTCCTCTATGGCTACACCTTC.

The genes are TRBV27 and TRBJ1-2; 8 bases line up with TRBD1. CDR3 length: 14 residues. The V gene end was trimmed by 5 bases and the J gene end by 5 bases; junction bases not matched to a gene: 7. Germline V gene sequence: CDR1 MNHEY, CDR2 SMNVEV (reference sequence). CDR3 loop: CASSLDRVKYGYTF. The CDR3, as DNA: TGTGCCAGCAGTCTGGACAGGGTAAAGTATGGCTACACCTTC.

V gene TRBV7-9 combines with J gene TRBJ2-1; 11 positions match TRBD1. CDR3 length: 14 residues. V trimming: 0 bases; J trimming: 9 bases; junction bases outside the gene matches: 1. Germline-derived CDR1 and CDR2 are SEHNR and FQNEAQ (reference sequence). CDR3 DNA: TGTGCCAGCAGCTTAGCCGGGACAGGGGGTGAGCAGTTCTTC. Translation gives CASSLAGTGGEQFF.

The rearrangement links TRBV2 to TRBJ2-2, with D perhaps TRBD1 (5 bases). Germline CDR1 SNHLY, CDR2 FYNNEI. This CDR3 is 13 amino acids long. V was pared by 6 bases and J by 6 bases, with 11 bases between. CDR3 bases: TGTGCCAGCAGCTTCCAGGGTGCCGGGGAGCTGTTTTTT. Amino acid sequence: CASSFQGAGELFF.

CDR3 amino acids: CASSLAGAGNMNTEAFF. The DNA for the CDR3 is TGTGCCAGCAGCTTAGCGGGGGCCGGAAATATGAACACTGAAGCTTTCTTT. This sequence joins TRBV7-9 and TRBJ1-1; possibly TRBD1 for D (6 bases). V was pared by 0 bases and J by 0 bases, with 14 bases between. This CDR3 comprises 17 residues. Germline assignment: CDR1 SEHNR and CDR2 FQNEAQ (reference sequence).

As DNA, the CDR3 is TGTGCCAGCAGTGAACTGACAGGGGGGGACACTGAAGCTTTCTTT. As protein: CASSELTGGDTEAFF. The chain carries TRBV28 and TRBJ1-1, with 9 bases fitting TRBD1. The CDR3 sequence is 15 residues long. Germline loops: CDR1 MDHEN, CDR2 SYDVKM. J was trimmed by 3 bases and V by 5 bases; bases with no gene match: 7.

V is TRBV10-3 and J is TRBJ2-7; perhaps TRBD2 as D (6 bases). V was pared by 4 bases and J by 3 bases, with 10 bases between. The CDR3 is 13 amino acids. CDR1 and CDR2 from the germline V gene are ENHRY and SYGVKD. The CDR3 spells CAISAGDGYEQYF. In nucleotides, the CDR3 is TGTGCCATCAGTGCGGGGGACGGCTACGAGCAGTACTTC.

J is TRBJ2-1 and V is TRBV7-3; 10 bases fit TRBD2. The CDR3 has 15 residues. The germline V gene encodes CDR1 SGHTA and CDR2 FQGTGA. Trimming at V came to 1 base and at J to 4 bases, leaving 1 base not matched to a gene. CDR3 protein: CASSLRLAGYNEQFF. The CDR3 nucleotides are TGTGCCAGCAGCTTAAGACTAGCGGGTTACAATGAGCAGTTCTTC. Filled out from reference TRBV7-3 and TRBJ2-1, the complete variable domain reads GAGVSQTPSNKVTEKGKYVELRCDPISGHTALYWYRQSLGQGPEFLIYFQGTGAADDSGLPNDRFFAVRPEGSVSTLKIQRTERGDSAVYLCASSLRLAGYNEQFFGPGTRLTVL.

The rearrangement uses TRBV25-1 and TRBJ2-1, with D tentatively TRBD2 (6 bases). V dropped 3 bases and J dropped 9 bases, with 27 bases sitting between them. This CDR3 is 18 amino acids long. The germline CDR1 and CDR2 sequences are MGHDK and SYGVNS. The chain's CDR3 is CASSDPGLSGGVVGEQFF. CDR3 in DNA: TGTGCCAGCAGTGACCCCGGACTATCAGGAGGGGTGGTTGGTGAGCAGTTCTTC.

V is TRBV3-1 (or the pseudogene TRBV3-2) and J is TRBJ2-7; 7 nucleotides line up with TRBD1. The CDR3 spans 16 residues. The J segment lost 0 bases and the V segment lost 0 bases, leaving 5 bases of the junction unmatched. In germline, CDR1 is LGHDT, CDR2 YNNKEL (reference sequence). The CDR3 sequence: CASSQETGTLSYEQYF. CDR3 DNA sequence: TGTGCCAGCAGCCAAGAGACAGGGACCCTCTCCTACGAGCAGTACTTC.

V and J are TRBV5-1 and TRBJ2-3; unclear D gene. Trimming removed 2 bases from V and 4 bases from J, with 14 bases in between. The CDR3 length is 15 residues. CDR1 is SGHRS, CDR2 YFSETQ, per germline. CDR3 in amino acids: CASSFRPLGSDTQYF. CDR3 DNA: TGCGCCAGCAGCTTCCGACCCCTCGGGTCAGATACGCAGTATTTT.

The rearrangement uses TRBV20-1 and TRBJ1-4; D is uncertain. This CDR3 comprises 12 residues. Per germline, CDR1 DFQATT and CDR2 SNEGSKA (reference sequence). V was shortened by 3 bases and J by 5 bases, with 7 bases between the two germline ends. CDR3 region: CSASRGNEKLFF. In nucleotides, the CDR3 is TGCAGTGCTAGTCGAGGGAATGAAAAACTGTTTTTT.

This chain connects TRBV6-5 to TRBJ1-2; maybe TRBD1 (5 bases). Looked up from germline, CDR1 is MNHEY and CDR2 is SVGAGI. V lost 5 bases, J lost 10 bases, and 20 bases lay in between. This CDR3 comprises 14 residues. The CDR3 DNA follows: TGTGCCAGCAGTCTTCCGACAGAACTATCGTACTACACCTTC. This sequence encodes CASSLPTELSYYTF.

This clone was detected a few times. The genes are TRBV6-2 or TRBV6-3 and TRBJ1-4, with 8 positions matching TRBD1. This CDR3 comprises 13 residues. V lost 5 bases, J lost 7 bases, and 3 bases stayed unmatched. Germline CDR1 reads MNHEY; CDR2 reads SVGEGT. CDR3 sequence: CASSGTGIEKLFF. The CDR3 nucleotides read TGTGCCAGCAGTGGGACAGGAATTGAAAAACTGTTTTTT.

The gene calls are TRBV4-1 and TRBJ1-1; D remains ambiguous. V was cut by 1 base and J by 5 bases, with 20 bases left in between. CDR3 length equals 17 residues. Germline-derived CDR1 and CDR2 are MGHRA and YSYEKL. CDR3 in amino acids: CASSQARAGLVVTEAFF. CDR3 bases: TGCGCCAGCAGCCAAGCGAGAGCAGGCCTTGTGGTTACTGAAGCTTTCTTT.

The chain recombines TRBV11-2 with TRBJ1-5; possibly TRBD1 for D (6 bases). Germline V lookup: CDR1 SGHAT, CDR2 FQNNGV. The CDR3 runs to 14 residues. Trimming took off 5 bases at V and 6 bases at J, with 14 bases between the two ends. Here the CDR3 DNA reads TGTGCCAGCAGCCCGAACAGGGTGCTTCAGCCCCAGCATTTT. This codes for CASSPNRVLQPQHF.

V is TRBV7-9 and J is TRBJ1-2; perhaps TRBD1 as D (5 bases). CDR3 length equals 12 residues. Germline V gives CDR1 SEHNR, CDR2 FQNEAQ (reference sequence). The V end was cut by 3 bases, the J end by 7 bases, with 9 bases between. CDR3 residues: CASSLGGLGYTF. The CDR3, as DNA: TGTGCCAGCAGCTTGGGGGGTCTTGGCTACACCTTC. The full variable domain, rest sourced from reference TRBV7-9 and TRBJ1-2, is DTGVSQNPRHKITKRGQNVTFRCDPISEHNRLYWYRQTLGQGPEFLTYFQNEAQLEKSRLLSDRFSAERPKGSFSTLEIQRTEQGDSAMYLCASSLGGLGYTFGSGTRLTVV.

The chain has TRBV20-1 and TRBJ1-4; possible D gene TRBD1, 5 bases. This CDR3 is built from 16 residues. The germline V and J ends were trimmed by 3 bases and 6 bases, with 20 bases remaining between them. Germline V gene lookup returns CDR1 DFQATT and CDR2 SNEGSKA (reference sequence). CDR3 nucleotide sequence: TGCAGTGCTAGTCTACTGGGGCCGCTCGGTGATGAAAAACTGTTTTTT. Encoded protein: CSASLLGPLGDEKLFF.

This sequence joins TRBV12-3 or TRBV12-4 and TRBJ1-2; D uncertain. CDR3 length: 13 residues. The V and J ends lost 3 bases and 8 bases respectively, with 13 bases between them. CDR3 DNA: TGTGCCAGCAGTTTCAGTACAGAAAAAGGCTACACCTTC. This encodes CASSFSTEKGYTF.

V and J are TRBV11-3 and TRBJ1-1, with D unresolved. The germline V gene encodes CDR1 SGHNT and CDR2 YENEEA. Trimming shortened V by 2 bases and J by 5 bases, and 9 bases separated the two germline ends. This CDR3 is 13 amino acids long. CDR3 bases: TGTGCCAGCAGCTTATATCGAGGGACTGAAGCTTTCTTT. Its translation: CASSLYRGTEAFF. The entire variable domain, with the rest obtained from reference TRBV11-3 and TRBJ1-1, is as follows: EAGVVQSPRYKIIEKKQPVAFWCNPISGHNTLYWYLQNLGQGPELLIRYENEEAVDDSQLPKDRFSAERLKGVDSTLKIQPAELGDSAVYLCASSLYRGTEAFFGQGTRLTVV.

There are a few counts of this clone. The chain joins TRBV7-2 to TRBJ2-1, with 15 bases identical to TRBD2. Germline values: CDR1 SGHTA, CDR2 FQGNSA. The CDR3 contains 16 residues. The J segment lost 6 bases and the V segment lost 5 bases, leaving 5 bases of the junction unmatched. CDR3 amino acids: CASSQGTSGGFNEQFF. The CDR3 DNA reads TGTGCCAGCAGCCAAGGGACTAGCGGGGGGTTCAATGAGCAGTTCTTC.

The chain combines TRBV28 with TRBJ1-4, with 8 bases lining up with TRBD1. The V and J ends lost 4 bases and 8 bases, in that order; junction bases with no gene match: 6. Germline CDR1 MDHEN, CDR2 SYDVKM. The CDR3 length is 14 residues. CDR3 protein: CASSSDRVEEKLFF. The CDR3 nucleotides are TGTGCCAGCAGTTCGGACAGGGTTGAGGAAAAACTGTTTTTT.

The genes are TRBV7-9 and TRBJ1-1; 10 bases are a match to TRBD1. CDR1 SEHNR and CDR2 FQNEAQ come from the germline V gene (reference sequence). Trimming at V came to 5 bases and at J to 10 bases, leaving 7 bases not matched to a gene. CDR3 length equals 13 residues. The CDR3 bases are TGTGCCAGCAGCCTCGACAGGGGGCAAGGAGCTTTCTTT. It yields the protein CASSLDRGQGAFF.

The chain employs TRBV10-3 and TRBJ2-5; the D gene is possibly TRBD1 (5 bases). CDR1 ENHRY and CDR2 SYGVKD come from the germline V gene. The CDR3 has 14 amino acids. Trimming stripped 3 bases from V and 2 bases from J, with 10 bases between. CDR3 sequence (DNA): TGTGCCATCAGTGACCTAGGGGCTCAAGAGACCCAGTACTTC. Translation gives CAISDLGAQETQYF.

This clone appeared once. Without the conserved terminal phenylalanine or tryptophan, this CDR3 likely stems from a read error. No DNA is shown, since the ends of the CDR3 on it are uncertain; the CDR3 is the one TCRdb lists. The chain has TRBV3-1 (or the pseudogene TRBV3-2) and TRBJ2-6; no check of the table's D call, TRBD2, against the DNA was made. The CDR3 extends over 12 residues, inclusive of both ends. The germline V gene encodes CDR1 LGHDT and CDR2 YNNKEL (reference sequence). The chain's CDR3 is CASSLVFNERGA.